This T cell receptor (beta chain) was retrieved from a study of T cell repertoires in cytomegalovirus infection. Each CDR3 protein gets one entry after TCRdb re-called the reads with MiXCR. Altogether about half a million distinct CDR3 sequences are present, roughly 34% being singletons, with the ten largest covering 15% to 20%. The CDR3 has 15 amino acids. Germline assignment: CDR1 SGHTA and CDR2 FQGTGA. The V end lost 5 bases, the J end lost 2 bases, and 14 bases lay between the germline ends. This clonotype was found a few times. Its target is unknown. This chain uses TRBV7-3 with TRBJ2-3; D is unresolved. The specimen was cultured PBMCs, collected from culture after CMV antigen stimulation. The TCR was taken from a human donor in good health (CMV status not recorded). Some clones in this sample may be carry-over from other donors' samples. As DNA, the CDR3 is TGTGCCAGCAGCCCCCGGGCGGCACTCACAGATACGCAGTATTTT. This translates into CASSPRAALTDTQYF.